This entry lists 20 T cell receptor beta chains sequenced from one sample in a study of blood T cell repertoires in COVID-19. Repertoires were generated with immunoSEQ multiplex PCR, while TCRdb's copy carries only in-frame clones and drops some. The data contain 95,000 to 150,000 clones, roughly 88% of them singletons. Input material: peripheral blood. The source is a middle-aged man with acute or convalescent COVID-19.

The gene calls are TRBV11-2 and TRBJ1-5; TRBD1 matches 10 bases. Per the germline V gene, CDR1 is SGHAT and CDR2 is FQNNGV. CDR3 length: 15 residues. V lost 3 bases to trimming and J lost 6 bases; unmatched junction nucleotides: 5. As DNA, the CDR3 is TGTGCCAGCAGCTTCGACAGGGGGCAAGGTCAGCCCCAGCATTTT. This codes for CASSFDRGQGQPQHF.

V usage is TRBV18 and J usage is TRBJ1-1, with 7 bases matching TRBD1. CDR1 is KGHSH, CDR2 LQKENI, per germline. The CDR3 covers 13 residues. Unmatched junction bases numbered 2, after V lost 6 bases and J lost 1 base. The CDR3 loop reads CASSRQGNTEAFF. The CDR3 region has the DNA TGTGCCAGCTCTAGACAGGGGAACACTGAAGCTTTCTTT.

CDR3 in amino acids: CASSLEGGVSPLHF. The CDR3 DNA follows: TGTGCCAGCAGCTTAGAAGGAGGGGTCTCACCCCTCCACTTT. This chain connects TRBV7-2 to TRBJ1-6; maybe TRBD1 (5 bases). Trimming cost V 1 base and J 10 bases, with 11 bases left between them. Germline CDR1 SGHTA, CDR2 FQGNSA. This CDR3 contains 14 residues.

This chain joins TRBV14 and TRBJ2-1; 9 positions agree with TRBD2. The length of the CDR3 is 16 residues. CDR1 is SGHDN and CDR2 is FVKESK in the germline V gene. J gave up 10 bases and V 6 bases, and 16 bases lay outside the gene matches. The CDR3 DNA sequence: TGTGCCAGCAGTCCTCTGGGGCTAGCGGGATTCGGGGAGCAGTTCTTC. The encoded protein is CASSPLGLAGFGEQFF.

This sequence joins TRBV7-8 and TRBJ1-1; TRBD1 matches at 8 bases. V was pared by 6 bases and J by 2 bases, with 14 bases of the junction left unmatched. The CDR3 spans 17 residues. Germline assignment: CDR1 SGHVS and CDR2 FQNEAQ. CDR3: CASSRPGTGLRNTEAFF. In DNA form, the CDR3 reads TGTGCCAGCAGTCGTCCCGGGACAGGTCTGAGAAACACTGAAGCTTTCTTT.

The chain joins TRBV6-5 to TRBJ2-7; a possible D gene is TRBD1 (5 bases). CDR3 length: 14 amino acids. The germline gives CDR1 MNHEY, CDR2 SVGAGI. Trimming left V 0 bases short and J 4 bases short, with 10 bases between. Here the CDR3 reads CASSYSEDNYEQYF. CDR3 nucleotide sequence: TGTGCCAGCAGTTACTCAGAGGACAATTACGAGCAGTACTTC.

The rearrangement joins TRBV19 to TRBJ1-5; D is unresolved. Trimming pared 5 bases from V and 0 bases from J, leaving 14 bases between. The germline V gene has CDR1 LNHDA and CDR2 SQIVND (reference sequence). The CDR3 consists of 16 residues. CDR3 residues: CASSPTTTYSNQPQHF. The CDR3 DNA reads TGTGCCAGTAGTCCGACGACAACCTATAGCAATCAGCCCCAGCATTTT. Full variable domain (missing parts from reference TRBV19 and TRBJ1-5): DGGITQSPKYLFRKEGQNVTLSCEQNLNHDAMYWYRQDPGQGLRLIYYSQIVNDFQKGDIAEGYSVSREKKESFPLTVTSAQKNPTAFYLCASSPTTTYSNQPQHFGDGTRLSIL.

This clone was detected only once. The rearrangement links TRBV18 to TRBJ2-3; TRBD2 is a possible D gene (6 bases). V was cut by 4 bases and J by 1 base, with 9 bases left in between. CDR3 length: 14 amino acids. The germline gives CDR1 KGHSH, CDR2 LQKENI. The CDR3 bases are TGTGCCAGCTCACAAGGAGGGGGCACAGATACGCAGTATTTT. Residues: CASSQGGGTDTQYF. The whole variable domain, filled in from reference TRBV18 and TRBJ2-3, reads NAGVMQNPRHLVRRRGQEARLRCSPMKGHSHVYWYRQLPEEGLKFMVYLQKENIIDESGMPKERFSAEFPKEGPSILRIQQVVRGDSAAYFCASSQGGGTDTQYFGPGTRLTVL.

The chain uses TRBV6-5 and TRBJ1-1; tentatively, D is TRBD1 (5 bases). This CDR3 comprises 14 residues. The germline V gene encodes CDR1 MNHEY and CDR2 SVGAGI. With 6 bases removed from V and 1 base from J, the gap between germline ends came to 12 bases. CDR3 nucleotides: TGTGCCAGCAGGGAGGGGACGGAGAACACTGAAGCTTTCTTT. Translating gives CASREGTENTEAFF.

V usage is TRBV9 and J usage is TRBJ1-1; D not resolved. Germline loops: CDR1 SGDLS, CDR2 YYNGEE. Trimming shortened V by 0 bases and J by 1 base, and 7 bases separated the two germline ends. CDR3 length equals 14 residues. CDR3 sequence reads: CASSVVTKNTEAFF. CDR3 in DNA: TGTGCCAGCAGCGTAGTTACTAAGAACACTGAAGCTTTCTTT. Supplemented by reference TRBV9 and TRBJ1-1, the full variable domain reads DSGVTQTPKHLITATGQRVTLRCSPRSGDLSVYWYQQSLDQGLQFLIQYYNGEERAKGNILERFSAQQFPDLHSELNLSSLELGDSALYFCASSVVTKNTEAFFGQGTRLTVV.

The J gene is TRBJ2-1, the V gene TRBV2, with 14 bases that match TRBD2. Germline V gives CDR1 SNHLY, CDR2 FYNNEI. J was trimmed by 6 bases and V by 3 bases; bases with no gene match: 10. The CDR3 is 18 amino acids. DNA of the CDR3: TGTGCCAGCAGTGATCCCGAGACTAGCGGGAGGGCCGTCAATGAGCAGTTCTTC. This sequence encodes CASSDPETSGRAVNEQFF.

This clone was recorded only once. The chain has TRBV7-8 and TRBJ1-3; D remains ambiguous. The V gene lost 1 base and the J gene lost 8 bases, with 9 bases spanning the gap. This CDR3 spans 13 amino acids. Germline-derived CDR1 and CDR2 are SGHVS and FQNEAQ. The chain's CDR3 is CASSLGAPDTIYF. As DNA, the CDR3 is TGTGCCAGCAGCTTAGGGGCTCCCGACACCATATATTTT.

This chain connects TRBV14 to TRBJ1-1; the D is unclear. V lost 4 bases, J lost 7 bases, and 10 bases lay in between. The CDR3 totals 12 residues. Germline V gene data show CDR1 as SGHDN and CDR2 as FVKESK. DNA of the CDR3: TGTGCCAGCAGCCGTGCGGCCCTTGAAGCTTTCTTT. Protein product: CASSRAALEAFF.

The V gene is TRBV5-8, the J gene TRBJ2-1, with 10 bases aligning to TRBD2. CDR3 length equals 15 residues. CDR1 SGHTS and CDR2 YDEGEE come from the germline V gene. Trimming took 1 base from V and 7 from J; bases not matched to a gene: 5. The CDR3 is CASSLLGSGRNEQFF. The CDR3 region has the DNA TGTGCCAGCAGCTTGTTGGGTAGCGGGAGGAATGAGCAGTTCTTC.

CDR3 protein: CASRGLPDTQYF. CDR3 in DNA: TGTGCCAGCAGGGGACTACCAGATACGCAGTATTTT. This chain uses TRBV12-3 or TRBV12-4 with TRBJ2-3; 7 bases agree with TRBD2. The CDR3 spans 12 residues. Trimming cost V 6 bases and J 4 bases; bases outside gene matches: 1.

The V and J genes are TRBV7-9 and TRBJ2-7, with D possibly TRBD2 on 6 matching bases. This CDR3 is built from 18 residues. Trimming shortened V by 1 base and J by 1 base, and 20 bases separated the two germline ends. Germline CDR1 and CDR2: SEHNR and FQNEAQ (reference sequence). The CDR3 loop reads CASSLVSNWGDWSYEQYF. In nucleotides, the CDR3 is TGTGCCAGCAGCTTAGTTTCTAACTGGGGGGATTGGTCCTACGAGCAGTACTTC.

This chain connects TRBV4-2 to TRBJ1-4; 7 bases are shared with TRBD1. Germline CDR1 is LGHNA and CDR2 is YNFKEQ. This CDR3 contains 14 residues. J gave up 7 bases and V 3 bases, and 5 bases lay outside the gene matches. The CDR3 loop reads CASSQQGESEKLFF. The DNA of the CDR3 is TGTGCCAGCAGCCAGCAGGGGGAGAGTGAAAAACTGTTTTTT.

Here the CDR3 reads CSAGRGAEQFF. CDR3 nucleotides: TGCAGTGCTGGGCGGGGGGCGGAGCAGTTCTTC. J is TRBJ2-1 and V is TRBV20-1; 8 bases agree with TRBD2. The germline CDR1 and CDR2 sequences are DFQATT and SNEGSKA (reference sequence). V shed 5 bases, J shed 10 bases, and the junction held 4 bases outside the gene matches. There are 11 residues in the CDR3.

V and J are TRBV1 and TRBJ2-5; no DNA check was done on the table's D call, TRBD1. TRBV1 is noted as a pseudogene. The CDR3 has 16 amino acids. The CDR3 DNA is TGCACCAGCAGCCAAGAAGCGGACAGGGAACAAGAGACCCAGTACTTC. Protein: CTSSQEADREQETQYF.

V gene TRBV7-8 combines with J gene TRBJ1-5, with 7 bases fitting TRBD1. The CDR3 spans 15 residues. The germline gives CDR1 SGHVS, CDR2 FQNEAQ. V dropped 1 base and J dropped 4; count of bases not matched to a gene: 4. The CDR3, as DNA: TGTGCCAGCAGCTTAGTAGGACAGGAAAATCAGCCCCAGCATTTT. Its translation is CASSLVGQENQPQHF.